This TCR beta chain emerged from a study of Graves' ophthalmopathy and Graves' hyperthyroidism. Ages of hyperthyroidism patients ran from 18 to 65, and their diagnoses were new, under 2 months' duration. As for this clonotype: Its antigen is still unknown.

Germline CDR1 is SGHVS and CDR2 is FQNEAQ. The CDR3 sequence is 15 residues long. The germline V and J ends were trimmed by 6 bases and 2 bases, with 16 bases remaining between them. The study amplified TCR beta CDR3 regions using RNA transcripts. RT-PCR with HTBI primers came first, then second-round multiplex PCR. From the multiplex PCR reads, TCRdb called clonotypes with MiXCR, one entry per CDR3 protein. The sample carries over a million distinct CDR3 sequences, about two fifths recorded once. Study-level results: Detected in blood as well were most expanded thyroid clonotypes with frequency above 0.001.

The chain links TRBV7-8 to TRBJ1-2, with TRBD1 as a possible D gene (5 bases). This TCR was recovered from an adult man with Graves' hyperthyroidism. Sequences were obtained from peripheral blood or thyroid tissue (not recorded which). CDR3 DNA: TGTGCCAGCAGGTCTGGGACCGGCAACAACTATGGCTACACCTTC. Its protein product is CASRSGTGNNYGYTF.